This T cell receptor (beta chain) was recorded in a study of response to subunit inactivated influenza vaccine. General observations from the study: The authors put forward the suggestion that each seasonal influenza vaccination may bring in only a limited number of new T cells.

TCRdb reanalysed the RT-PCR reads using MiXCR and keeps one entry per CDR3 protein. The sample shows about 700,000 distinct CDR3 sequences, roughly 14% of them seen only once. This clonotype was seen repeatedly, ten times or more. What it binds is unknown. The CDR3 consists of 13 residues. V was clipped by 5 bases and J by 5 bases, with 12 bases between them. CDR1 MNHEY and CDR2 SVGEGT come from the germline V gene. This sequence was found in a man between 50 and 59 years old who received an inactivated influenza vaccine. This chain joins TRBV6-2 or TRBV6-3 and TRBJ1-1, with D possibly matching TRBD1 (5 bases). Sequences were derived from PBMCs from blood, sampled less than 15 days before vaccination. CDR3 sequence (DNA): TGTGCCAGCAGTCGGGGGGTAGGGACTGAAGCTTTCTTT. This codes for CASSRGVGTEAFF.